This TCR beta chain derives from a study of CD4 T cells in relation to SARS-CoV-2 and coronaviruses. Looking at the study overall: Crossreactive spike epitopes shared across donors were mapped to their HLA restriction.

CDR3 length: 12 residues. CDR1 SGHAT and CDR2 FQNNGV come from the germline V gene. V was clipped by 1 base and J by 7 bases, with 5 bases between them. Study-level points and caveats: Crossreactivity was assessed only for spike protein, not other viral proteins.

CD4 enrichment then naive enrichment separated naive from memory CD4+ cells. Uncultured naive and memory CD4+ T cells supplied DNA for deep TCR-beta sequencing. Assay: immunoSEQ multiplex PCR; the TCRdb copy retains only in-frame clones and omits some. The sample has tens of thousands of clones, more than 75% seen once. To note about this clone: What it binds is unknown.

The chain combines TRBV11-2 with TRBJ2-1, with unresolved D. The clonotype was recovered from an adult with COVID-19. The sequencing input was memory CD4+ T cells from PBMCs. The CDR3 DNA follows: TGTGCCAGCAGCTTAGTTTTGAATGAGCAGTTCTTC. Protein product: CASSLVLNEQFF.